Following are 27 T cell receptor beta chains from one sample sequenced in a study of blood T cell repertoires in COVID-19. Sequenced by immunoSEQ multiplex PCR; TCRdb stores in-frame clones only, minus some. The sample yields some 340,000 clones, 85% to 95% seen once. The sample taken for sequencing was PBMCs or T cells enriched from blood (not recorded which). These receptors came from a woman aged 25 to 39 who had been exposed to COVID-19.

The genes are TRBV5-1 and TRBJ2-3, with TRBD2 identical over 11 bases. The CDR3 is 16 amino acids. V shed 0 bases, J shed 3 bases, and the junction held 3 bases outside the gene matches. In germline, CDR1 is SGHRS, CDR2 YFSETQ. Here the CDR3 DNA reads TGCGCCAGCAGCTTGGGGGGACTAGCGGAGACAGATACGCAGTATTTT. Encoded protein: CASSLGGLAETDTQYF. The full variable domain, its missing parts supplied by reference TRBV5-1 and TRBJ2-3, is KAGVTQTPRYLIKTRGQQVTLSCSPISGHRSVSWYQQTPGQGLQFLFEYFSETQRNKGNFPGRFSGRQFSNSRSEMNVSTLELGDSALYLCASSLGGLAETDTQYFGPGTRLTVL.

The chain links TRBV2 to TRBJ2-7, with 10 positions matching TRBD1. V was pared by 6 bases and J by 0 bases, with 2 bases of the junction left unmatched. CDR1 SNHLY and CDR2 FYNNEI come from the germline V gene. The CDR3 loop spans 14 amino acids. The CDR3 DNA reads TGTGCCAGCAGCGGACAGGGGGGCTCCTACGAGCAGTACTTC. Translated: CASSGQGGSYEQYF.

The chain couples TRBV10-1 to TRBJ1-3; tentatively, D is TRBD1 (6 bases). Germline CDR1 is WNHNN and CDR2 is SYGVQD (reference sequence). This CDR3 contains 14 residues. V was trimmed by 9 bases and J by 2 bases, leaving 14 bases between them. The CDR3 protein is CARQGRSAGNTIYF. The CDR3, as DNA: TGCGCCAGACAGGGTAGATCGGCTGGAAACACCATATATTTT.

This clone was seen more than once but under ten times. The rearrangement uses TRBV19 and TRBJ1-1, with TRBD1 matching over 12 bases. CDR3 length equals 15 residues. The ends lost 2 bases at V and 6 bases at J; junction bases unmatched: 4. From germline, CDR1 is LNHDA and CDR2 SQIVND (reference sequence). CDR3 DNA sequence: TGTGCCAGTAGTATACCGGGACAGGGGGCTTCTGAAGCTTTCTTT. This encodes CASSIPGQGASEAFF.

The chain links TRBV19 to TRBJ1-5; a possible D gene is TRBD1 (6 bases). Trimming took 7 bases from V and 6 from J, leaving 10 bases between them. The germline CDR1 and CDR2 sequences are LNHDA and SQIVND (reference sequence). The CDR3 length is 12 residues. CDR3 coding DNA: TGTGCCAGTAAACAGGGTTTTCAGCCCCAGCATTTT. Translating it yields CASKQGFQPQHF. The full variable domain, rest sourced from reference TRBV19 and TRBJ1-5, is DGGITQSPKYLFRKEGQNVTLSCEQNLNHDAMYWYRQDPGQGLRLIYYSQIVNDFQKGDIAEGYSVSREKKESFPLTVTSAQKNPTAFYLCASKQGFQPQHFGDGTRLSIL.

The rearrangement uses TRBV11-2 and TRBJ1-2; D perhaps matches TRBD1 (5 bases). V was pared by 5 bases and J by 2 bases, with 24 bases between. This CDR3 has 18 residues. Germline V gene data show CDR1 as SGHAT and CDR2 as FQNNGV. CDR3: CASSNPGPGWKANYGYTF. In DNA, the CDR3 is TGTGCCAGCAGCAACCCCGGGCCAGGGTGGAAGGCCAACTATGGCTACACCTTC.

The chain carries TRBV5-6 and TRBJ2-1; 8 positions match TRBD2. V trimming: 4 bases; J trimming: 7 bases; junction bases outside the gene matches: 13. The germline CDR1 and CDR2 sequences are SGHDT and YYEEEE. This CDR3 contains 16 residues. As DNA, the CDR3 is TGTGCCAGCAGCCTTGGGGGGACTAGGCCTTGGAATGAGCAGTTCTTC. As protein: CASSLGGTRPWNEQFF.

The chain is built from TRBV6-2 or TRBV6-3 and TRBJ2-7; 10 bases line up with TRBD1. The length of the CDR3 is 16 residues. Germline trimming cut 3 bases from V and 3 bases from J; bases unmatched to any gene: 8. CDR1 is MNHEY, CDR2 SVGEGT, per germline. The CDR3 loop is CASSYRGTGEDYEQYF. In DNA, the CDR3 is TGTGCCAGCAGTTATAGAGGGACAGGGGAAGACTACGAGCAGTACTTC.

The rearrangement links TRBV6-5 to TRBJ2-7, with 9 bases matching TRBD1. Germline lookup yields CDR1 MNHEY and CDR2 SVGAGI. Germline trimming cut 6 bases from V and 5 bases from J; bases unmatched to any gene: 8. There are 14 residues in the CDR3. The CDR3 here is CASRPGDRVHEQYF. The CDR3 nucleotides read TGTGCCAGCAGACCTGGGGACAGGGTCCACGAGCAGTACTTC.

This clone was seen only a few times. The chain uses TRBV7-9 and TRBJ1-5, with TRBD1 as a possible D gene (6 bases). The CDR3 is 17 residues long. Germline V CDR1 and CDR2: SEHNR, FQNEAQ (reference sequence). The ends were cut back, 4 bases at V and 0 bases at J, with 16 bases in the middle. The CDR3, as DNA: TGTGCCAGCAGCTCCCCCGGACAGCGATATAGCAATCAGCCCCAGCATTTT. Translation: CASSSPGQRYSNQPQHF.

The chain is built from TRBV11-1 and TRBJ2-4; weak D call: TRBD1 (5 bases). The CDR3 consists of 12 residues. V was shortened by 5 bases and J by 8 bases, with 10 bases between the two germline ends. The germline V gene has CDR1 SGHAT and CDR2 FQDESV (reference sequence). CDR3: CASSRRVDIQYF. The CDR3 DNA follows: TGTGCCAGCAGCCGCAGGGTTGACATTCAGTACTTC.

The chain joins TRBV4-2 to TRBJ2-7; 7 bases align to TRBD1. Germline trimming cut 1 base from V and 5 bases from J; bases unmatched to any gene: 8. The length of the CDR3 is 15 residues. Germline V lookup: CDR1 LGHNA, CDR2 YNFKEQ. CDR3 sequence reads: CASSQAEQGRNEQYF. In DNA form, the CDR3 reads TGTGCCAGCAGCCAAGCGGAACAGGGGAGAAACGAGCAGTACTTC.

The rearrangement joins TRBV10-2 to TRBJ1-1; 10 bases are a match to TRBD1. V shed 7 bases and J 3 bases; nucleotides not matched to a gene: 11. CDR3 length equals 16 residues. Per the germline V gene, CDR1 is WSHSY and CDR2 is SAAADI. The CDR3 loop is CASKRLPGTGDTEAFF. As DNA, the CDR3 is TGCGCCAGCAAGAGGTTGCCCGGGACAGGGGACACTGAAGCTTTCTTT.

This clone came up once. The V call is TRBV5-1, the J call TRBJ1-3; 12 bases match TRBD1. The CDR3 totals 17 residues. The germline V gene encodes CDR1 SGHRS and CDR2 YFSETQ. V trimming: 4 bases; J trimming: 3 bases; junction bases outside the gene matches: 8. The CDR3 region is CASSEGTGGAGGNTIYF. CDR3 DNA: TGCGCCAGCAGCGAAGGGACAGGGGGCGCCGGTGGAAACACCATATATTTT.

This chain connects TRBV5-1 to TRBJ1-5; D might be TRBD1 (6 bases). V lost 5 bases to trimming and J lost 4 bases, with 16 bases between them. The CDR3 has 15 amino acids. The germline CDR1 and CDR2 sequences are SGHRS and YFSETQ. Here the CDR3 reads CASSLTGIGNQPQHF. CDR3 coding DNA: TGCGCCAGCAGTCTAACAGGGATCGGGAATCAGCCCCAGCATTTT.

This clone came up many times. The chain joins TRBV7-6 to TRBJ1-3, with D perhaps TRBD1 (6 bases). The CDR3 runs 16 residues. Deletions cut 0 bases from V and 0 bases from J, with 9 bases between. From germline, CDR1 is SGHVS and CDR2 FNYEAQ. DNA of the CDR3: TGTGCCAGCAGCTTAGCCAGGGGCCTCTCTGGAAACACCATATATTTT. Protein sequence: CASSLARGLSGNTIYF. Full variable domain (rest looked up from reference TRBV7-6 and TRBJ1-3): GAGVSQSPRYKVTKRGQDVALRCDPISGHVSLYWYRQALGQGPEFLTYFNYEAQQDKSGLPNDRFSAERPEGSISTLTIQRTEQRDSAMYRCASSLARGLSGNTIYFGEGSWLTVV.

This chain connects TRBV13 to TRBJ1-1; the match to TRBD1 covers 8 bases. V lost 1 base, J lost 5 bases, and 9 bases stayed unmatched. This CDR3 spans 16 amino acids. The germline gives CDR1 PRHDT, CDR2 FYEKMQ (reference sequence). This chain's CDR3 is CASSLEGRGLGTEAFF. CDR3 DNA: TGTGCCAGCAGCTTAGAGGGCAGGGGGCTCGGGACTGAAGCTTTCTTT.

The CDR3 here is CASSLVPGSYGYTF. The CDR3 DNA reads as TGTGCCAGCAGCCTAGTTCCCGGTTCCTATGGCTACACCTTC. The chain has TRBV5-8 and TRBJ1-2; no clear D gene. Trimming left V 4 bases short and J 4 bases short, with 14 bases between. This CDR3 spans 14 amino acids. Germline V gene lookup returns CDR1 SGHTS and CDR2 YDEGEE.

This chain uses TRBV7-9 with TRBJ2-7; the D gene is possibly TRBD1 (5 bases). The V gene's germline CDR1 is SEHNR and CDR2 FQNEAQ (reference sequence). Deletions cut 7 bases from V and 3 bases from J, with 13 bases between. The CDR3 loop spans 13 amino acids. The CDR3 coding sequence is TGTGCCAGCACCCCTCAGGGCCTCTACGAGCAGTACTTC. Its translation: CASTPQGLYEQYF.

V is TRBV12-3 or TRBV12-4 and J is TRBJ1-2; 8 bases agree with TRBD1. V lost 6 bases, J lost 8 bases, and 8 bases stayed unmatched. The CDR3 sequence is 13 residues long. DNA of the CDR3: TGTGCCAGCAGCACGGACAGGGCGGAGGGCTACACCTTC. Translated, it gives CASSTDRAEGYTF.

This rearrangement joins TRBV30 to TRBJ2-5; tentatively, D is TRBD2 (6 bases). CDR1 is GTSNPN, CDR2 SVGIG, per germline (reference sequence). The V and J ends lost 8 bases and 3 bases respectively, with 16 bases between them. This CDR3 spans 13 amino acids. The CDR3 here is CAPFRDSEETQYF. The CDR3 nucleotides read TGTGCCCCTTTCCGGGACTCGGAAGAGACCCAGTACTTC.

J is TRBJ2-3 and V is TRBV7-6, with D possibly matching TRBD1 (6 bases). V was pared by 1 base and J by 2 bases, with 16 bases between. The CDR3 is 17 residues long. Germline CDR1 reads SGHVS; CDR2 reads FNYEAQ. CDR3 bases: TGTGCCAGCAGCTTAGGTGGGGGCCTTGCCCCCACAGATACGCAGTATTTT. It translates to CASSLGGGLAPTDTQYF.

The chain is built from TRBV6-1 and TRBJ2-2; TRBD1 might be the D (5 bases). Germline V gene lookup returns CDR1 MNHNS and CDR2 SASEGT. This CDR3 contains 18 residues. Trimming removed 4 bases at V and 2 bases at J, with 20 bases between. The CDR3, as DNA: TGTGCCAGCAGTGGCTATACAGGTCCCCTCGGCAACACCGGGGAGCTGTTTTTT. This sequence encodes CASSGYTGPLGNTGELFF.

The rearrangement joins TRBV9 to TRBJ2-7; TRBD1 aligns across 9 bases. The CDR3 totals 14 residues. With 0 bases clipped from V and 4 bases from J, the junction kept 2 bases outside the gene matches. Germline loops: CDR1 SGDLS, CDR2 YYNGEE. This CDR3 is CASSVGGQGYEQYF. DNA for the CDR3: TGTGCCAGCAGCGTAGGGGGACAGGGATACGAGCAGTACTTC.

The J gene is TRBJ1-1, the V gene TRBV13; possible D gene TRBD1, 6 bases. CDR3 length: 18 residues. Looked up from germline, CDR1 is PRHDT and CDR2 is FYEKMQ (reference sequence). V was trimmed by 5 bases and J by 8 bases, leaving 30 bases between them. CDR3: CASSPIGEGGAMDKEAFF. In DNA, the CDR3 is TGTGCCAGCAGCCCGATCGGGGAGGGGGGAGCAATGGATAAGGAAGCTTTCTTT.

The chain joins TRBV19 to TRBJ1-2, with D possibly being TRBD1 (5 bases). The ends were cut back, 2 bases at V and 4 bases at J, with 14 bases in the middle. Per the germline V gene, CDR1 is LNHDA and CDR2 is SQIVND (reference sequence). This CDR3 has 15 amino acids. CDR3 sequence: CASSISRPQGYGYTF. CDR3 nucleotide sequence: TGTGCCAGTAGTATATCCCGACCGCAGGGCTATGGCTACACCTTC.

The rearrangement links TRBV5-1 to TRBJ2-7; tentatively, D is TRBD1 (7 bases). V shed 6 bases and J shed 1 base, with 14 bases lying between them. CDR3 length: 14 amino acids. Germline assignment: CDR1 SGHRS and CDR2 YFSETQ. For the CDR3, the DNA is TGCGCCAGCAAAGACAGGGACTTTTCCTACGAGCAGTACTTC. Translation gives CASKDRDFSYEQYF.